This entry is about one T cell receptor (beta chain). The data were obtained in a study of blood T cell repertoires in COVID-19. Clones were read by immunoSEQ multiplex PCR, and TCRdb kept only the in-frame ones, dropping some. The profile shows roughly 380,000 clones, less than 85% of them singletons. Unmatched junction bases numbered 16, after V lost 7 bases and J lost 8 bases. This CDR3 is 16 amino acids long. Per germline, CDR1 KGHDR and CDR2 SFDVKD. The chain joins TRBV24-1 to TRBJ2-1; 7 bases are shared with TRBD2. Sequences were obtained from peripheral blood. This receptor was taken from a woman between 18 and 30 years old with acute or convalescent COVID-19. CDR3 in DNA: TGTGCCACCAGCCGGGGGGTAAGGGTATACAATGATGAGCAGTTCTTC. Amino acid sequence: CATSRGVRVYNDEQFF.